Listed here is a single TCR beta chain. Clones were sequenced by immunoSEQ multiplex PCR, and TCRdb holds only the in-frame ones, with some missing. Altogether around 13,000 clones are present, approximately 82% being singletons, with the ten largest covering under 50%. The data were obtained in a study of OX40 agonist ivuxolimab in advanced cancers. Per germline, CDR1 SGHDT and CDR2 YYEEEE. With 0 bases removed from V and 9 bases from J, the gap between germline ends came to 9 bases. CDR3 size: 13 residues. This material consisted of CD4+ or CD8+ T cells sorted from blood, taken in a trial of the OX40 agonist ivuxolimab. The rearrangement joins TRBV5-6 to TRBJ1-4; D remains unclear. This TCR was recovered from an adult with an advanced solid tumor such as melanoma, head and neck, liver or kidney cancer. CDR3 sequence (DNA): TGTGCCAGCAGCTTGGGGGCCGTGAAAAAACTGTTTTTT. Translated: CASSLGAVKKLFF.